A selection of T cell receptor beta chains follows, all from one sample in a study of shared clonotypes between healthy human individuals. The method was immunoSEQ multiplex PCR; TCRdb's version includes in-frame clones alone and lacks a portion of them. The sample consists of some 1 million clones, around 75% of them appearing once. Material for sequencing was memory CD4+ T cells sorted from blood. These TCRs come from a man between 18 and 29 years old in good health. The CDR3 runs from the conserved cysteine through the conserved F or W. The D gene is left open where the match is weak. Where a row states a size, it is once, few, many or the class of an expanded clone; other rows omit it.

>few|.|TRBJ1-6|TRBV11-2
CASSSSDAMSPLHF
TGTGCCAGCAGCTCTTCGGACGCGATGTCACCCCTCCACTTT
>.|.|TRBJ1-2|TRBV7-2
CASSLSGWAENYGYTF
TGTGCCAGCAGCTTAAGTGGATGGGCGGAGAACTATGGCTACACCTTC
>.|.|TRBJ1-1|TRBV28
CASSLPYNGAFF
TGTGCCAGCAGTCTGCCCTACAACGGGGCTTTCTTT
>.|TRBD2|TRBJ2-5|TRBV4-1
CASSLINSGGRETQYF
TGCGCCAGCAGCCTTATAAACAGCGGGGGGAGGGAGACCCAGTACTTC
>.|.|TRBJ1-2|TRBV18
CASSPNSLNYGYTF
TGTGCCAGCTCACCGAACAGTCTTAACTATGGCTACACCTTC
>.|.|TRBJ2-1|TRBV18
CASSPPGRASEQFF
TGTGCCAGCTCACCACCGGGCAGGGCTTCTGAGCAGTTCTTC
>few|.|TRBJ2-7|TRBV10-3
CAISESSRLDGEQYF
TGTGCCATCAGTGAGTCCTCCAGACTCGACGGCGAGCAGTACTTC
>once|.|TRBJ2-7|TRBV5-5
CASSSRHRVDEQYF
TGTGCCAGCAGCTCCCGACACAGGGTAGACGAGCAGTACTTC
>.|.|TRBJ2-5|TRBV19
CASSIRTGLYQETQYF
TGTGCCAGTAGTATAAGAACAGGGTTGTACCAAGAGACCCAGTACTTC
>once|.|TRBJ2-7|TRBV5-6
CASSSYTLSYEQYF
TGTGCCAGCAGCTCGTACACTCTCTCCTACGAGCAGTACTTC
>.|.|TRBJ1-3|TRBV4-1
CASSQDLGGRGGNTIYF
TGCGCCAGCAGCCAAGATCTCGGGGGGCGCGGTGGAAACACCATATATTTT
>.|TRBD2|TRBJ2-5|TRBV7-9
CASSSAGRGPGTRAQYF
TGTGCCAGCAGCTCCGCAGGGAGGGGCCCAGGGACTAGGGCCCAGTACTTC
>.|.|TRBJ2-4|TRBV5-5
CASSSDVNIQYF
TGTGCCAGCAGCTCAGACGTGAACATTCAGTACTTC
>.|.|TRBJ1-4|TRBV6-6
CASTRGLGEKLFF
TGTGCCAGCACGAGGGGGTTAGGTGAAAAACTGTTTTTT
>.|.|TRBJ2-5|TRBV20-1
CSALFETQYF
TGCAGTGCCCTATTCGAGACCCAGTACTTC
>.|.|TRBJ2-2|TRBV5-1
CASSSFGGELFF
TGCGCCAGCAGCTCGTTTGGCGGGGAGCTGTTTTTT
>once|.|TRBJ1-1|TRBV27
CASSFYGDTEAFF
TGTGCCAGCAGTTTCTATGGGGACACTGAAGCTTTCTTT
>many|.|TRBJ1-3|TRBV13
CASSLGRSSGNTIYF
TGTGCCAGCAGCTTAGGGCGGTCCTCTGGAAACACCATATATTTT
>.|TRBD2|TRBJ2-7|TRBV5-5
CASSHGLAGDSIGGEQYF
TGTGCCAGCAGCCATGGACTAGCGGGAGACTCTATTGGAGGCGAGCAGTACTTC
>.|.|TRBJ2-2|TRBV7-9
CASSPPRTRVGTGELFF
TGTGCCAGCAGCCCCCCCCGGACAAGGGTCGGGACCGGGGAGCTGTTTTTT
>.|.|TRBJ2-6|TRBV7-2
CASTYELSGANVLTF
TGTGCCAGCACCTACGAGCTCTCTGGGGCCAACGTCCTGACTTTC
>.|.|TRBJ2-3|TRBV4-1
CASAGSTDTQYF
TGCGCCAGCGCGGGGAGCACAGATACGCAGTATTTT
>few|.|TRBJ1-3|TRBV25-1
CASQGWGNTIYF
TGTGCCAGCCAGGGGTGGGGGAACACCATATATTTT
>.|.|TRBJ1-5|TRBV7-2
CASSAQGTRAPQHF
TGTGCCAGCAGCGCTCAGGGGACTAGGGCGCCCCAGCATTTT
>.|TRBD1|TRBJ1-4|TRBV25-1
CASSDQTGLREKLFF
TGTGCCAGCAGTGATCAGACAGGGCTAAGGGAAAAACTGTTTTTT
>.|TRBD1|TRBJ2-2|TRBV7-6
CASSSGQGRTGELFF
TGTGCCAGCAGCTCAGGACAGGGTCGAACCGGGGAGCTGTTTTTT
>.|.|TRBJ1-5|TRBV2
CASSPGAGGKPQHF
TGTGCCAGCAGTCCAGGGGCCGGTGGCAAACCCCAGCATTTT
>.|TRBD1|TRBJ1-6|TRBV6-6
CASSQGDSYNSPLHF
TGTGCCAGCAGCCAAGGGGACAGCTATAATTCACCCCTCCACTTT
>.|TRBD1|TRBJ1-4|TRBV7-2
CASSLGPRGANEKLFF
TGTGCCAGCAGCTTGGGCCCCAGGGGGGCTAATGAAAAACTGTTTTTT
>many|TRBD2|TRBJ2-7|TRBV5-3
CARSSWGAGPGEQYF
TGTGCCAGAAGCTCGTGGGGAGCGGGGCCTGGCGAGCAGTACTTC